The 8 T cell receptor beta chains given below trace back to one sample, sequenced in a study of blood T cell repertoires in COVID-19. The data were produced by immunoSEQ multiplex PCR, yet TCRdb's version contains in-frame clones alone and is incomplete. The profile shows about 160,000 clones, roughly 86% of them singletons. The source material was peripheral blood. Source of these receptors: a man in his forties or fifties with active or convalescent COVID-19.

This chain uses TRBV5-6 with TRBJ2-3, with TRBD2 matching 7 bases. Trimming took 0 bases from V and 3 from J; bases not matched to a gene: 16. In germline, CDR1 is SGHDT, CDR2 YYEEEE. This CDR3 is built from 19 residues. CDR3 sequence (DNA): TGTGCCAGCAGCTTGGCCTACTTATCGGGAGGTCTTCGAACAGATACGCAGTATTTT. Translation: CASSLAYLSGGLRTDTQYF.

V gene TRBV30 combines with J gene TRBJ1-1; D call uncertain. Trimming removed 5 bases from V and 9 bases from J, with 13 bases in between. Germline loops: CDR1 GTSNPN, CDR2 SVGIG (reference sequence). The CDR3 covers 11 residues. The CDR3 reads CAWSDTGKAFF. The CDR3 DNA sequence: TGTGCCTGGTCGGATACGGGGAAAGCTTTCTTT.

This clone was observed a few times. V is TRBV5-1 and J is TRBJ1-1; TRBD1 is a possible D gene (6 bases). Germline V CDR1 and CDR2: SGHRS, YFSETQ. The germline V and J ends were trimmed by 4 bases and 1 base, with 17 bases remaining between them. The CDR3 loop spans 16 amino acids. This chain's CDR3 is CASSRGSLKENTEAFF. The DNA for the CDR3 is TGCGCCAGCAGCAGGGGGTCGCTAAAGGAGAACACTGAAGCTTTCTTT.

This clone was counted a few times. The CDR3 DNA reads as TGTGCCAGCCTCGGCGGCTACGAGCAGTACTTC. Translated, it gives CASLGGYEQYF. The J gene is TRBJ2-7, the V gene TRBV2; no reliable D call. Trimming pared 8 bases from V and 3 bases from J, leaving 8 bases between. Germline V gene data show CDR1 as SNHLY and CDR2 as FYNNEI. The CDR3 extends over 11 amino acids.

V usage is TRBV6-2 or TRBV6-3 and J usage is TRBJ1-1; a weak D match, TRBD1 (6 bases). Per the germline V gene, CDR1 is MNHEY and CDR2 is SVGEGT. V lost 2 bases, J lost 6 bases, and 13 bases lay in between. This CDR3 has 14 amino acids. DNA of the CDR3: TGTGCCAGCAGTTACCCACAGGGTACTGCTGAAGCTTTCTTT. This translates into CASSYPQGTAEAFF.

J is TRBJ1-1 and V is TRBV6-1; TRBD1 matches 9 bases. V gave up 3 bases and J gave up 5 bases; unmatched junction bases: 4. This CDR3 region has 14 residues. CDR1 is MNHNS, CDR2 SASEGT, per germline. CDR3 in DNA: TGTGCCAGCAGTGAGCCGGGACAGGGTACTGAAGCTTTCTTT. This encodes CASSEPGQGTEAFF.

The chain carries TRBV18 and TRBJ2-5, with TRBD2 identical over 9 bases. The CDR3 is 14 amino acids. Germline V lookup: CDR1 KGHSH, CDR2 LQKENI. Trimming cost V 3 bases and J 3 bases; bases outside gene matches: 2. The CDR3 sequence is CASSPAGGKETQYF. The CDR3 bases are TGTGCCAGCTCACCGGCGGGAGGGAAAGAGACCCAGTACTTC.

The chain combines TRBV19 with TRBJ2-7; 7 bases are shared with TRBD2. Germline-derived CDR1 and CDR2 are LNHDA and SQIVND (reference sequence). Trimming removed 7 bases from V and 1 base from J; junction bases left unmatched: 4. CDR3 length equals 13 residues. This chain's CDR3 is CASMERGSYEQYF. The CDR3 bases are TGTGCCAGTATGGAGCGGGGTTCCTACGAGCAGTACTTC.